The 18 T cell receptor beta chains below come from one sample, sequenced in a study of blood T cell repertoires in COVID-19 (TCRdb year 2020). Library preparation employed the immunoSEQ multiplex PCR assay. TCRdb took this table from immuneACCESS and kept in-frame rearrangements with V and J called. Such tables lack part of the clones; where checked against another copy, unresolved V genes explain under half of the gap, and the rest is unexplained. In this sample the table shows around 84,000 clones, around 90% of which occur a single time. Roughly 4.4% of the sample is taken by the ten largest. Source material: peripheral blood. The source of these receptors is a man in his forties or fifties with active COVID-19.

The J gene is TRBJ1-1, the V gene TRBV10-3; a weak D match, TRBD1 (5 bases). Looked up from germline, CDR1 is ENHRY and CDR2 is SYGVKD. This CDR3 is built from 14 residues. The germline V and J ends were trimmed by 8 bases and 1 base, with 14 bases remaining between them. In nucleotides, the CDR3 is TGTGCCATCTCTCCAGACAGAACGAACACTGAAGCTTTCTTT. Translation: CAISPDRTNTEAFF.

The genes are TRBV9 and TRBJ2-1; 11 nucleotides align to TRBD2. The V and J ends lost 1 base and 9 bases, in that order; junction bases with no gene match: 6. Germline CDR1 SGDLS, CDR2 YYNGEE. CDR3 length: 15 residues. CDR3 nucleotide sequence: TGTGCCAGCAGCGTACTAGCGGGGGGAAAAAGTGAGCAGTTCTTC. Translation: CASSVLAGGKSEQFF.

V usage is TRBV6-5 and J usage is TRBJ1-2, with 7 bases lining up with TRBD1. The CDR3 is 14 amino acids. Germline V gives CDR1 MNHEY, CDR2 SVGAGI. V dropped 2 bases and J dropped 8; count of bases not matched to a gene: 8. The CDR3 DNA sequence: TGTGCCAGCAGTTACGCAGGGGGTGGTTTGGGCTACACCTTC. Translation: CASSYAGGGLGYTF.

This rearrangement joins TRBV7-2 to TRBJ1-2; D call uncertain. Trimming left V 5 bases short and J 8 bases short, with 12 bases between. The germline V gene has CDR1 SGHTA and CDR2 FQGNSA. This CDR3 comprises 12 residues. The CDR3 is CASSPLMSGYTF. In DNA form, the CDR3 reads TGTGCCAGCAGCCCCCTTATGAGCGGCTACACCTTC.

The chain combines TRBV9 with TRBJ1-6; D gene ambiguous. There are 14 residues in the CDR3. Germline V lookup: CDR1 SGDLS, CDR2 YYNGEE. V lost 5 bases and J lost 8, with 14 bases in between. The CDR3: CASSPWYRDSPLHF. The CDR3 DNA follows: TGTGCCAGCAGTCCCTGGTACCGGGATTCACCCCTCCACTTT.

The V and J genes are TRBV1 and TRBJ1-4; the listed D gene, TRBD1, was not tested against the DNA. TRBV1 is designated a pseudogene. This CDR3 comprises 16 residues. The CDR3 here is CTSSQDPRTPLEKLFF. Here the CDR3 DNA reads TGCACCAGCAGCCAAGACCCCCGGACACCATTAGAAAAACTGTTTTTT.

The chain has TRBV12-5 and TRBJ2-1; 8 bases agree with TRBD2. The CDR3 totals 15 residues. Per the germline V gene, CDR1 is LGHNT and CDR2 is FRNRAP. The V segment lost 1 base and the J segment 7 bases; nucleotides outside the gene matches: 6. CDR3 in DNA: TGTGCTAGTGGTTTGGCCGGGACTAGTGTGAATGAGCAGTTCTTC. As protein: CASGLAGTSVNEQFF. Full variable domain (rest looked up from reference TRBV12-5 and TRBJ2-1): DARVTQTPRHKVTEMGQEVTMRCQPILGHNTVFWYRQTMMQGLELLAYFRNRAPLDDSGMPKDRFSAEMPDATLATLKIQPSEPRDSAVYFCASGLAGTSVNEQFFGPGTRLTVL.

This chain uses TRBV10-3 with TRBJ2-2, with D maybe TRBD2 (5 bases). V was clipped by 4 bases and J by 5 bases, with 17 bases between them. The germline V gene encodes CDR1 ENHRY and CDR2 SYGVKD. The CDR3 has 16 amino acids. The CDR3 nucleotides are TGTGCCATCAGTGGAGAGGCTAGACCGGGGACCGGGGAGCTGTTTTTT. Encoded protein: CAISGEARPGTGELFF.

This rearrangement joins TRBV18 to TRBJ2-3; 8 nucleotides match TRBD2. The CDR3 sequence is 14 residues long. CDR1 KGHSH and CDR2 LQKENI come from the germline V gene. J lost 6 bases, V lost 5 bases, and 7 bases had no gene match. CDR3 residues: CASSEAGLEDTQYF. Here the CDR3 DNA reads TGTGCCAGCTCAGAGGCGGGACTAGAGGATACGCAGTATTTT.

The V gene is TRBV7-9, the J gene TRBJ2-7; 8 nucleotides align to TRBD2. Per the germline V gene, CDR1 is SEHNR and CDR2 is FQNEAQ (reference sequence). This CDR3 spans 17 amino acids. J gave up 4 bases and V 5 bases, and 16 bases lay outside the gene matches. CDR3 nucleotide sequence: TGTGCCAGCAGCCCAATCCCCAGTGGCGGGAGGTCTTACGAGCAGTACTTC. Residues: CASSPIPSGGRSYEQYF.

V gene TRBV11-2 combines with J gene TRBJ2-5, with D perhaps matching TRBD2 (5 bases). The CDR3 runs 15 residues. V was cut by 0 bases and J by 4 bases, with 12 bases left in between. Germline lookup yields CDR1 SGHAT and CDR2 FQNNGV. The CDR3 protein is CASSLDLLRGETQYF. The CDR3 DNA follows: TGTGCCAGCAGCTTAGATTTGCTTCGGGGAGAGACCCAGTACTTC.

V usage is TRBV29-1 and J usage is TRBJ2-7; a possible D gene is TRBD1 (6 bases). V lost 8 bases, J lost 4 bases, and 15 bases lay in between. Germline V gene data show CDR1 as SQVTM and CDR2 as ANQGSEA. The length of the CDR3 is 12 residues. The CDR3 reads CSFRTARYEQYF. Written as DNA, the CDR3 is TGCAGCTTTCGGACAGCCCGGTACGAGCAGTACTTC.

This clone has just one count. J is TRBJ2-5 and V is TRBV18; D perhaps matches TRBD1 (5 bases). Trimming cost V 2 bases and J 3 bases, with 7 bases left between them. Germline V gene sequence: CDR1 KGHSH, CDR2 LQKENI. CDR3 size: 13 residues. The CDR3 spells CASSPATEETQYF. In DNA form, the CDR3 reads TGTGCCAGCTCACCAGCGACAGAAGAGACCCAGTACTTC. Supplemented by reference TRBV18 and TRBJ2-5, the full variable domain reads NAGVMQNPRHLVRRRGQEARLRCSPMKGHSHVYWYRQLPEEGLKFMVYLQKENIIDESGMPKERFSAEFPKEGPSILRIQQVVRGDSAAYFCASSPATEETQYFGPGTRLLVL.

The V call is TRBV15, the J call TRBJ2-2, with D possibly TRBD2 on 5 matching bases. V gave up 9 bases and J gave up 3 bases, with 14 bases separating them. CDR3 length: 14 amino acids. Looked up from germline, CDR1 is LNHNV and CDR2 is YYDKDF (reference sequence). CDR3 DNA: TGTGCCACTAACCCGCGGGCGTACACCGGGGAGCTGTTTTTT. Its protein is CATNPRAYTGELFF.

V usage is TRBV19 and J usage is TRBJ2-5, with 10 bases aligning to TRBD2. The CDR3 totals 16 residues. Germline CDR1 reads LNHDA; CDR2 reads SQIVND (reference sequence). Unmatched junction bases numbered 9, after V lost 5 bases and J lost 3 bases. CDR3 region: CASSLQREGFEETQYF. DNA for the CDR3: TGTGCCAGTAGTCTTCAGCGGGAGGGGTTCGAAGAGACCCAGTACTTC.

V and J are TRBV6-2 or TRBV6-3 and TRBJ1-1; D possibly corresponds to TRBD1 (6 bases). The V end lost 2 bases, the J end lost 0 bases, and 13 bases lay between the germline ends. The CDR3 is made up of 16 amino acids. The germline V gene encodes CDR1 MNHEY and CDR2 SVGEGT. In nucleotides, the CDR3 is TGTGCCAGCAGTTACCCGCCAGGGGCCTTGAACACTGAAGCTTTCTTT. This translates into CASSYPPGALNTEAFF.

The V gene is TRBV6-5, the J gene TRBJ2-1, with a possible D match to TRBD1 (5 bases). The CDR3 totals 13 residues. Germline values: CDR1 MNHEY, CDR2 SVGAGI. V lost 6 bases, J lost 5 bases, and 11 bases lay in between. The CDR3, as DNA: TGTGCCAGCAGCCACAGGAGCGACAATGAGCAGTTCTTC. This gives the protein CASSHRSDNEQFF.

This chain links TRBV2 with TRBJ2-3; D uncertain. V dropped 2 bases and J dropped 0 bases, with 12 bases sitting between them. The germline CDR1 and CDR2 sequences are SNHLY and FYNNEI. CDR3 size: 16 residues. CDR3 sequence: CASSEFAVQSTDTQYF. CDR3 DNA: TGTGCCAGCAGTGAATTCGCGGTTCAAAGCACAGATACGCAGTATTTT.